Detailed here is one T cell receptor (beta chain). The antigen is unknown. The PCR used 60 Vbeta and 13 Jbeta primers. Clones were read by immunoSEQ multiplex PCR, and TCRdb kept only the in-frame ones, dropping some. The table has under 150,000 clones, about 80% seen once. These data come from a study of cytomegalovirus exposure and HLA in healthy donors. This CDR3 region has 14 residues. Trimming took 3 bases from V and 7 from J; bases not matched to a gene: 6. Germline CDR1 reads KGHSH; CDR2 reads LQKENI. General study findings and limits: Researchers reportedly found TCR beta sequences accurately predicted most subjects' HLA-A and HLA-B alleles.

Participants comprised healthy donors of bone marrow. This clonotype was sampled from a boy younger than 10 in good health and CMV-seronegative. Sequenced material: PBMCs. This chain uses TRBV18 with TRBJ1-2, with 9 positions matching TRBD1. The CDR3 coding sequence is TGTGCCAGCTCACCCTCGACAGGGGGGTCTGGCTACACCTTC. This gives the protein CASSPSTGGSGYTF.